The 14 T cell receptor beta chains reported below all come from one sample, sequenced in a study of CD8+CD57+ T cells in acquired aplastic anemia. Individuals selected for sequencing had exhibited CD8+CD57+ cell expansion on flow cytometry. According to the study, genomic DNA was the template for TCR beta VDJ and CDR3 profiling. TCRdb passed the reads through MiXCR, listing each CDR3 protein once. The repertoire holds 160,000 or so distinct CDR3 sequences, with less than 60% as singletons. Specimen: sorted CD4+, CD8+, or CD8+CD57+ T cells (not recorded which) from PBMCs. Receptors were obtained from a human donor with aplastic anemia.

Note on this clonotype: Without the conserved terminal phenylalanine or tryptophan, this CDR3 likely stems from a read error. The chain is built from TRBV10-3 and TRBJ2-2; D gene ambiguous. Trimming left V 4 bases short and J 1 base short, with 7 bases between. Germline V gene lookup returns CDR1 ENHRY and CDR2 SYGVKD. This CDR3 comprises 14 residues. The CDR3 protein is CAISVGVNTGELFL. As DNA, the CDR3 is TGTGCCATCAGTGTTGGCGTGAACACCGGGGAGCTGTTTCTT.

The chain uses TRBV29-1 and TRBJ1-2, with TRBD1 matching over 7 bases. The CDR3 loop spans 13 amino acids. V lost 0 bases to trimming and J lost 4 bases; unmatched junction nucleotides: 2. CDR1 is SQVTM and CDR2 is ANQGSEA in the germline V gene. The CDR3 DNA reads TGCAGCGTTGAAGAGGCAGGGGGCTATGGCTACACCTTC. Its translation is CSVEEAGGYGYTF.

This clonotype was detected many times. CDR3 coding DNA: TGTGCCAGCAGCTTGACCGCTGGGGAGAACACCGGGGAGCTGTTTTTT. Protein: CASSLTAGENTGELFF. The V and J genes are TRBV7-9 and TRBJ2-2; D is undetermined. The V end lost 3 bases, the J end lost 1 base, and 12 bases lay between the germline ends. Germline values: CDR1 SEHNR, CDR2 FQNEAQ (reference sequence). The CDR3 covers 16 residues.

The chain carries TRBV20-1 and TRBJ1-2; 7 bases agree with TRBD1. This CDR3 is built from 13 residues. With 5 bases clipped from V and 9 bases from J, the junction kept 12 bases outside the gene matches. Germline lookup yields CDR1 DFQATT and CDR2 SNEGSKA (reference sequence). CDR3 coding DNA: TGCAGTGCTCCCGAGTTGGACAGGATTAGCTACACCTTC. Translating it yields CSAPELDRISYTF.

The chain carries TRBV11-3 and TRBJ1-2; D is unresolved. The CDR3 is made up of 13 amino acids. Germline CDR1 SGHNT, CDR2 YENEEA. V lost 5 bases and J 0 bases, leaving 7 bases between the germline ends. CDR3 in DNA: TGTGCCAGCAGCCCAGACGCTAACTATGGCTACACCTTC. This encodes CASSPDANYGYTF.

This chain joins TRBV24-1 and TRBJ2-3, with D unresolved. Germline-derived CDR1 and CDR2 are KGHDR and SFDVKD. Trimming cost V 5 bases and J 4 bases, with 6 bases left between them. The CDR3 consists of 12 residues. In DNA form, the CDR3 reads TGTGCCACCAGTGGAGACGCAGATACGCAGTATTTT. Translating gives CATSGDADTQYF.

This clonotype has a single count. This chain joins TRBV20-1 and TRBJ2-7; unclear D gene. V lost 0 bases to trimming and J lost 2 bases, with 8 bases between them. The CDR3 sequence is 13 residues long. Germline V gene sequence: CDR1 DFQATT, CDR2 SNEGSKA (reference sequence). The CDR3 loop reads CSAREGLTYEQYF. The DNA for the CDR3 is TGCAGTGCTAGAGAGGGATTGACCTACGAGCAGTACTTC.

In its sample, this clonotype was seen a few times. The chain uses TRBV25-1 and TRBJ2-3; D might be TRBD1 (5 bases). CDR1 MGHDK and CDR2 SYGVNS come from the germline V gene. V was clipped by 10 bases and J by 1 base, with 15 bases between them. This CDR3 contains 14 residues. The CDR3 coding sequence is TGTGCCACCGCTCTGGACATAGGCACAGATACGCAGTATTTT. Translating gives CATALDIGTDTQYF.

This clonotype showed up many times. The chain has TRBV6-5 and TRBJ1-1; D not certain. The CDR3 is made up of 14 amino acids. The V end lost 7 bases, the J end lost 1 base, and 13 bases lay between the germline ends. Germline V lookup: CDR1 MNHEY, CDR2 SVGAGI. As DNA, the CDR3 is TGTGCCAGCACCGCTGGAGGTGAGAACACTGAAGCTTTCTTT. Translation: CASTAGGENTEAFF.

As concerns this clonotype: The conserved phenylalanine or tryptophan is not found at the CDR3 terminus, so this likely reflects a read error. V usage is TRBV2 and J usage is TRBJ2-7; 7 bases line up with TRBD1. The CDR3 is 14 amino acids. Germline CDR1 SNHLY, CDR2 FYNNEI. The V and J ends lost 6 bases and 2 bases, in that order; junction bases with no gene match: 7. The CDR3 sequence: CASRSLTGPYEQYL. In DNA, the CDR3 is TGTGCCAGCAGGAGTCTGACAGGGCCCTACGAGCAGTACCTC.

V is TRBV7-2 and J is TRBJ1-1; 10 bases map to TRBD1. V was clipped by 4 bases and J by 9 bases; unmatched bases: 8. The CDR3 is made up of 14 amino acids. CDR1 and CDR2 from the germline V gene are SGHTA and FQGNSA. CDR3 region: CASSSPGQGLQAFF. In DNA form, the CDR3 reads TGTGCCAGCAGCTCCCCGGGACAGGGGCTTCAAGCTTTCTTT. Drawing the rest from reference TRBV7-2 and TRBJ1-1, the complete variable domain is GAGVSQSPSNKVTEKGKDVELRCDPISGHTALYWYRQSLGQGLEFLIYFQGNSAPDKSGLPSDRFSAERTGGSVSTLTIQRTQQEDSAVYLCASSSPGQGLQAFFGQGTRLTVV.

This chain uses TRBV5-4 with TRBJ2-2, with D perhaps TRBD2 (5 bases). Per the germline V gene, CDR1 is SGHNT and CDR2 is YYREEE (reference sequence). This CDR3 spans 17 amino acids. The V end lost 0 bases, the J end lost 8 bases, and 20 bases lay between the germline ends. Here the CDR3 reads CASSLAPLASVGGELFF. The DNA of the CDR3 is TGTGCCAGCAGCTTGGCCCCCCTAGCCAGCGTGGGGGGGGAGCTGTTTTTT.

To note about this clonotype: A much larger clone is a single base away; this may be a read error. The chain is built from TRBV6-1 and TRBJ1-2; perhaps TRBD1 as D (5 bases). The CDR3 covers 14 residues. In germline, CDR1 is MNHNS, CDR2 SASEGT. As DNA, the CDR3 is TGTGCCAGCATCCCGAGCGGGACGGCCTTTGGCTACGCCTTC. Translation: CASIPSGTAFGYAF.

V usage is TRBV6-1 and J usage is TRBJ2-7, with unresolved D. Germline V gene data show CDR1 as MNHNS and CDR2 as SASEGT. Between the trimmed V and J ends, which lost 5 bases and 4 bases, there was a span of 12 bases. The CDR3 is 13 residues long. The CDR3 protein is CASSPNVAYEQYF. CDR3 coding DNA: TGTGCCAGCAGTCCTAACGTGGCGTACGAGCAGTACTTC.